Listed below are T cell receptor beta chains from one sample, sequenced in a study of PD-L1 blockade in urothelial cancer. The repertoire was sequenced with immunoSEQ multiplex PCR; TCRdb's copy has only in-frame clones and lacks some. The sample lists more than 85,000 clones, roughly 91% occurring once. This specimen was PBMCs, taken around atezolizumab (anti-PD-L1) treatment. Receptor source: a man in his 60s with urothelial cancer. The CDR3 runs from the conserved cysteine through the conserved F or W. A D gene is named only where the DNA matches it firmly. Not all rows give a size; the values are once, few, many and, for expanded clones, a class.

D gene | clone size | J gene | V gene | CDR3 protein | CDR3 DNA
. | . | TRBJ1-5 | TRBV29-1 | CSVTFSTDQNQPQHF | TGCAGCGTTACCTTCTCGACAGATCAGAATCAGCCCCAGCATTTT
. | . | TRBJ2-3 | TRBV7-3 | CASSPSYADTQYF | TGTGCCAGCAGCCCCTCCTATGCGGATACGCAGTATTTT
TRBD1 | . | TRBJ2-3 | TRBV2 | CASSPGGWGTDTQYF | TGTGCCAGCAGTCCAGGGGGCTGGGGCACAGATACGCAGTATTTT
. | few | TRBJ1-2 | TRBV7-2 | CASSNPQPGGGYTF | TGTGCCAGCAGCAACCCCCAGCCGGGGGGTGGCTACACCTTC
. | . | TRBJ1-6 | TRBV6-5 | CASSTGDSPLHF | TGTGCCAGCAGTACGGGGGATTCACCCCTCCACTTT
. | . | TRBJ1-5 | TRBV11-1 | CASTLVRKNQPQHF | TGTGCCAGCACCCTCGTGCGGAAGAATCAGCCCCAGCATTTT
TRBD1 | . | TRBJ2-2 | TRBV5-1 | CASSTDRGDTGELFF | TGCGCCAGCAGCACGGACAGGGGTGACACCGGGGAGCTGTTTTTT
. | . | TRBJ1-1 | TRBV6-5 | CASSYSPGAGTEAFF | TGTGCCAGCAGTTACTCCCCAGGGGCCGGGACTGAAGCTTTCTTT
TRBD1 | . | TRBJ1-1 | TRBV5-6 | CASSLGDRRVTEAFF | TGTGCCAGCAGCCTTGGGGACAGGCGGGTCACTGAAGCTTTCTTT
TRBD2 | . | TRBJ2-4 | TRBV5-6 | CASSRTSVKNIQYF | TGTGCCAGCAGCCGGACTAGCGTAAAAAACATTCAGTACTTC
. | . | TRBJ2-5 | TRBV7-3 | CASSIQGSLQETQYF | TGTGCCAGCAGCATACAGGGTTCCCTCCAAGAGACCCAGTACTTC
. | . | TRBJ1-2 | TRBV30 | CAWSLRGYTF | TGTGCCTGGAGCTTGCGGGGCTACACCTTC
. | . | TRBJ1-2 | TRBV6-1 | CASSEGTGERSYTF | TGTGCCAGCAGTGAAGGGACGGGGGAAAGGAGCTACACCTTC
. | . | TRBJ2-6 | TRBV7-8 | CASIFAGANVLTF | TGTGCCAGCATTTTCGCTGGGGCCAACGTCCTGACTTTC
. | once | TRBJ2-2 | TRBV7-2 | CASSLPSAGELFF | TGTGCCAGCAGCTTACCCTCCGCCGGGGAGCTGTTTTTT
. | . | TRBJ1-1 | TRBV19 | CASSIAERRNTEAFF | TGTGCCAGTAGTATAGCGGAACGGAGAAACACTGAAGCTTTCTTT
. | . | TRBJ2-5 | TRBV28 | CASTPGSQETQYF | TGTGCCAGCACCCCGGGGAGCCAAGAGACCCAGTACTTC
TRBD2 | . | TRBJ2-3 | TRBV7-2 | CASSLDRLAGARTDTQYF | TGTGCCAGCAGCTTGGACCGACTAGCGGGGGCCCGCACAGATACGCAGTATTTT
TRBD2 | . | TRBJ2-1 | TRBV5-1 | CASSPSLAGARNEQFF | TGCGCCAGCAGCCCCTCATTAGCGGGAGCGAGGAATGAGCAGTTCTTC
. | . | TRBJ2-3 | TRBV6-1 | CASSELPGGPNTQYF | TGTGCCAGCAGTGAACTACCGGGGGGCCCCAATACGCAGTATTTT
TRBD1 | . | TRBJ1-2 | TRBV5-1 | CASSLEGQTRRDYTF | TGCGCCAGCAGCTTAGAGGGACAGACACGTCGCGACTACACCTTC
TRBD1 | . | TRBJ2-7 | TRBV6-1 | CASRLGQGESYEQYF | TGTGCCAGCCGTCTCGGACAGGGGGAATCCTACGAGCAGTACTTC
. | . | TRBJ2-6 | TRBV30 | CAWRSYGANVLTF | TGTGCCTGGAGATCCTACGGGGCCAACGTCCTGACTTTC
. | . | TRBJ2-7 | TRBV7-2 | CASSLWTEPAYEQYF | TGTGCCAGCAGCCTCTGGACAGAGCCTGCGTACGAGCAGTACTTC
TRBD1 | . | TRBJ1-5 | TRBV5-6 | CASSLWDRGRQGNQPQHF | TGTGCCAGCAGCCTGTGGGACAGGGGAAGACAAGGCAATCAGCCCCAGCATTTT
. | . | TRBJ1-1 | TRBV4-2 | CASSQEWAGGKDGAFF | TGTGCCAGCAGCCAAGAATGGGCAGGAGGGAAGGATGGTGCTTTCTTT
TRBD2 | few | TRBJ2-1 | TRBV5-1 | CASSPRTSVANEQFF | TGCGCCAGCAGCCCCCGGACTAGCGTTGCCAATGAGCAGTTCTTC
. | . | TRBJ1-5 | TRBV18 | CASSPPGVGNQPQHF | TGTGCCAGCTCACCACCAGGGGTAGGCAATCAGCCCCAGCATTTT
TRBD1 | . | TRBJ1-2 | TRBV7-8 | CASSLAPPTGLYGYTF | TGTGCCAGCAGCTTAGCACCCCCGACAGGGCTTTATGGCTACACCTTC
TRBD2 | . | TRBJ2-1 | TRBV7-3 | CASSLGVAGGNEQFF | TGTGCCAGCAGCTTAGGGGTTGCGGGAGGAAATGAGCAGTTCTTC
. | . | TRBJ2-3 | TRBV11-3 | CASSFQGPDTQYF | TGTGCCAGCAGCTTCCAGGGTCCAGATACGCAGTATTTT
. | . | TRBJ2-2 | TRBV11-2 | CASSPGRSMNTGELFF | TGTGCCAGCAGCCCGGGTCGGAGCATGAACACCGGGGAGCTGTTTTTT
TRBD2 | . | TRBJ2-3 | TRBV7-3 | CASSLGLAGADTQYF | TGTGCCAGCAGCTTAGGATTAGCGGGAGCGGATACGCAGTATTTT
. | . | TRBJ2-7 | TRBV4-1 | CASSQGSGLNYEQYF | TGCGCCAGCAGCCAAGGGTCGGGATTAAACTACGAGCAGTACTTC
. | many | TRBJ1-5 | TRBV7-9 | CARREGPGNQPQHF | TGTGCCAGGAGGGAAGGGCCAGGCAATCAGCCCCAGCATTTT